The 27 T cell receptor beta chains given below trace back to one sample, sequenced in a study of long-term antiretroviral therapy in people with HIV. Sequencing relied on immunoSEQ assay v3.0, run at survey level. Clones were read by immunoSEQ multiplex PCR, and TCRdb kept only the in-frame ones, dropping some. The sample shows 20,000 to 25,000 clones, 79% of them seen only once. The sequenced sample was unsorted PBMCs, obtained 1.2 years after starting antiretroviral therapy. These receptors were collected from a woman in her 40s with HIV.

This clone was counted a single time. V gene TRBV4-1 combines with J gene TRBJ2-1, with D maybe TRBD2 (5 bases). Germline-derived CDR1 and CDR2 are MGHRA and YSYEKL. This CDR3 contains 15 residues. Trimming left V 0 bases short and J 3 bases short, with 9 bases between. In DNA form, the CDR3 reads TGCGCCAGCAGCCAAGACCCTAGCAGCTACAATGAGCAGTTCTTC. Amino acids: CASSQDPSSYNEQFF.

This rearrangement joins TRBV9 to TRBJ1-1; D uncertain. Trimming shortened V by 1 base and J by 5 bases, and 9 bases separated the two germline ends. The germline CDR1 and CDR2 sequences are SGDLS and YYNGEE. This CDR3 comprises 13 residues. For the CDR3, the DNA is TGTGCCAGCAGCGTATCACAGATTACTGAAGCTTTCTTT. It translates to CASSVSQITEAFF.

V gene TRBV7-6 combines with J gene TRBJ2-1; D assignment may be TRBD1 or TRBD2 (5 bases each). This CDR3 has 15 amino acids. CDR1 and CDR2 from the germline V gene are SGHVS and FNYEAQ. V lost 6 bases and J lost 6, with 18 bases in between. The CDR3: CASSRAFGAANEQFF. CDR3 coding DNA: TGTGCCAGCAGTAGGGCCTTCGGGGCTGCCAATGAGCAGTTCTTC.

The J gene is TRBJ1-4, the V gene TRBV6-5, with no clear D. CDR1 and CDR2 from the germline V gene are MNHEY and SVGAGI. CDR3 length equals 11 residues. Trimming removed 3 bases from V and 15 bases from J, with 11 bases in between. The CDR3 sequence: CASSYEGRMFF. The DNA for the CDR3 is TGTGCCAGCAGTTATGAAGGCCGAATGTTTTTT.

V is TRBV27 and J is TRBJ2-7; the D is unclear. The CDR3 runs 12 residues. V dropped 9 bases and J dropped 3 bases, with 12 bases sitting between them. Germline V CDR1 and CDR2: MNHEY, SMNVEV (reference sequence). The CDR3 here is CASSYTGYEQYF. The DNA for the CDR3 is TGTGCCAGTTCCTACACGGGCTACGAGCAGTACTTC.

The rearrangement links TRBV13 to TRBJ2-7; D gene unclear. In germline, CDR1 is PRHDT, CDR2 FYEKMQ (reference sequence). The ends were cut back, 4 bases at V and 0 bases at J, with 13 bases in the middle. There are 15 residues in the CDR3. The CDR3: CASSSQTGFSYEQYF. The DNA of the CDR3 is TGTGCCAGCAGCTCCCAAACGGGTTTCTCCTACGAGCAGTACTTC.

The CDR3 coding sequence is TGTGCCACCAGCGAAGTCCGGGACAGGGGGCTGGATCAGCCCCAGCATTTT. Translating gives CATSEVRDRGLDQPQHF. The chain carries TRBV15 and TRBJ1-5, with 12 bases matching TRBD1. CDR1 and CDR2 from the germline V gene are LNHNV and YYDKDF (reference sequence). V dropped 5 bases and J dropped 5; count of bases not matched to a gene: 10. The CDR3 covers 17 residues.

The sample holds a few counts of this clone. The V call is TRBV9, the J call TRBJ1-5, with D possibly being TRBD1 (5 bases). V was shortened by 5 bases and J by 8 bases, with 14 bases between the two germline ends. The CDR3 runs to 13 residues. Germline V gene data show CDR1 as SGDLS and CDR2 as YYNGEE. This chain's CDR3 is CASRARGWKPQHF. DNA of the CDR3: TGTGCCAGCAGGGCGAGGGGTTGGAAGCCCCAGCATTTT.

This chain joins TRBV11-2 and TRBJ2-7, with 9 bases that match TRBD2. V dropped 3 bases and J dropped 2; count of bases not matched to a gene: 2. The CDR3 length is 14 residues. Germline V gene sequence: CDR1 SGHAT, CDR2 FQNNGV. For the CDR3, the DNA is TGTGCCAGCAGCTTCTCTAGCGGGGCCTACGAGCAGTACTTC. Translation gives CASSFSSGAYEQYF.

The rearrangement joins TRBV14 to TRBJ2-1; 8 bases fit TRBD1. Trimming at V came to 1 base and at J to 4 bases, leaving 6 bases not matched to a gene. The CDR3 contains 16 residues. Germline loops: CDR1 SGHDN, CDR2 FVKESK. The DNA of the CDR3 is TGTGCCAGCAGCCAAGCCTGGACAGGGACTTACAATGAGCAGTTCTTC. Amino acids: CASSQAWTGTYNEQFF. Complete variable domain (other parts from reference TRBV14 and TRBJ2-1): EAGVTQFPSHSVIEKGQTVTLRCDPISGHDNLYWYRRVMGKEIKFLLHFVKESKQDESGMPNNRFLAERTGGTYSTLKVQPAELEDSGVYFCASSQAWTGTYNEQFFGPGTRLTVL.

This chain uses TRBV2 with TRBJ1-5; 7 nucleotides match TRBD1. The CDR3 contains 13 residues. V shed 5 bases and J 6 bases; nucleotides not matched to a gene: 4. CDR1 and CDR2 (germline): SNHLY, FYNNEI. The CDR3 sequence is CASSPGGVQPQHF. The CDR3 DNA reads TGTGCCAGCAGTCCAGGGGGAGTTCAGCCCCAGCATTTT.

J is TRBJ1-1 and V is TRBV11-2; a possible D gene is TRBD1 (5 bases). With 5 bases removed from V and 1 base from J, the gap between germline ends came to 8 bases. Germline CDR1 SGHAT, CDR2 FQNNGV. This CDR3 contains 13 residues. CDR3 DNA: TGTGCCAGCAGCGCACAGGAGAACACTGAAGCTTTCTTT. It translates to CASSAQENTEAFF.

This rearrangement joins TRBV20-1 to TRBJ1-1; D is unclear. The CDR3 has 11 amino acids. V was clipped by 5 bases and J by 0 bases, with 4 bases between them. Germline loops: CDR1 DFQATT, CDR2 SNEGSKA (reference sequence). This CDR3 is CSADLNTEAFF. In DNA form, the CDR3 reads TGCAGTGCTGACCTGAACACTGAAGCTTTCTTT.

The chain is built from TRBV11-2 and TRBJ1-1; D is possibly TRBD1 (5 bases). The CDR3 is 16 amino acids. Germline V CDR1 and CDR2: SGHAT, FQNNGV. The V and J ends lost 2 bases and 3 bases respectively, with 16 bases between them. The CDR3 sequence: CASSLRTLGEYTEAFF. DNA of the CDR3: TGTGCCAGCAGCTTACGGACACTTGGGGAGTACACTGAAGCTTTCTTT.

This chain links TRBV7-9 with TRBJ2-5, with a tentative D call TRBD2 (6 bases). Germline-derived CDR1 and CDR2 are SEHNR and FQNEAQ (reference sequence). Between the trimmed V and J ends, which lost 1 base and 5 bases, there was a span of 11 bases. The CDR3 spans 14 residues. CDR3 residues: CASSLVGGGETQYF. Here the CDR3 DNA reads TGTGCCAGCAGCTTAGTCGGGGGAGGCGAGACCCAGTACTTC.

The chain links TRBV11-2 to TRBJ2-5; the D is unclear. The CDR3 contains 12 residues. V lost 1 base and J 10 bases, leaving 10 bases between the germline ends. From germline, CDR1 is SGHAT and CDR2 FQNNGV. CDR3 protein: CASSLVTVDQYF. The CDR3 nucleotides read TGTGCCAGCAGCTTAGTAACAGTAGACCAGTACTTC.

The chain has TRBV12-5 and TRBJ2-6, with a possible D match to TRBD1 (5 bases). V lost 3 bases, J lost 0 bases, and 9 bases lay in between. The V gene's germline CDR1 is LGHNT and CDR2 FRNRAP. The CDR3 length is 16 residues. The DNA for the CDR3 is TGTGCTAGTGGTTTACCGACAGTCTCTGGGGCCAACGTCCTGACTTTC. Encoded protein: CASGLPTVSGANVLTF.

V usage is TRBV5-4 and J usage is TRBJ1-4, with a tentative D call TRBD1 (5 bases). Trimming shortened V by 1 base and J by 8 bases, and 15 bases separated the two germline ends. Germline CDR1 reads SGHNT; CDR2 reads YYREEE (reference sequence). The CDR3 contains 15 residues. DNA of the CDR3: TGTGCCAGCAGCTTGTCGGGCGCTGGGGACGAAAAACTGTTTTTT. It encodes CASSLSGAGDEKLFF.

CDR3 amino acids: CASSDRAKNIQYF. The CDR3 nucleotides read TGTGCCAGCAGTGACAGGGCAAAAAACATTCAGTACTTC. The chain combines TRBV11-3 with TRBJ2-4; TRBD1 agrees at 7 bases. The CDR3 extends over 13 amino acids. The germline gives CDR1 SGHNT, CDR2 YENEEA. The junction had 3 bases not matched to a gene; V was cut back by 6 bases and J by 4 bases.

The J gene is TRBJ2-1, the V gene TRBV5-6, with D perhaps TRBD1 (6 bases). V was cut by 3 bases and J by 6 bases, with 22 bases left in between. The CDR3 runs to 17 residues. CDR1 SGHDT and CDR2 YYEEEE come from the germline V gene. CDR3 sequence (DNA): TGTGCCAGCAGCTACACCGGACAGAGAAGAATAGGCAATGAGCAGTTCTTC. Amino acids: CASSYTGQRRIGNEQFF.

This clone has just one count. The J gene is TRBJ2-5, the V gene TRBV5-1, with D possibly TRBD1 on 5 matching bases. V shed 0 bases and J shed 5 bases, with 14 bases lying between them. The CDR3 covers 15 residues. Germline CDR1 reads SGHRS; CDR2 reads YFSETQ. The CDR3, as DNA: TGCGCCAGCAGCTTGGCCTCCAGGGTAGTGGAGACCCAGTACTTC. Translation gives CASSLASRVVETQYF.

Only a few counts were recorded for this clone. The chain recombines TRBV20-1 with TRBJ2-1; D gene ambiguous. The CDR3 is 11 amino acids. The germline gives CDR1 DFQATT, CDR2 SNEGSKA (reference sequence). V was trimmed by 8 bases and J by 2 bases, leaving 7 bases between them. The CDR3 sequence is CSTKTYNEQFF. CDR3 sequence (DNA): TGCAGTACCAAGACCTACAATGAGCAGTTCTTC.

The gene calls are TRBV6-6 and TRBJ2-1, with D maybe TRBD1 (6 bases). The CDR3 is 14 residues long. The germline V and J ends were trimmed by 8 bases and 4 bases, with 15 bases remaining between them. The germline V gene encodes CDR1 MNHNY and CDR2 SVGAGI (reference sequence). CDR3 in DNA: TGTGCCAGCGGGGGCAGGACTCGATACAATGAGCAGTTCTTC. Amino acids: CASGGRTRYNEQFF.

The chain employs TRBV10-2 and TRBJ2-3; 8 positions agree with TRBD1. The CDR3 covers 17 residues. Germline values: CDR1 WSHSY, CDR2 SAAADI. The V segment lost 6 bases and the J segment 0 bases; nucleotides outside the gene matches: 11. The CDR3 reads CASSRGQDPTSTDTQYF. CDR3 DNA: TGCGCCAGCAGCAGGGGGCAGGACCCTACTAGCACAGATACGCAGTATTTT.

This sequence joins TRBV5-4 and TRBJ2-1; 9 bases are shared with TRBD2. The CDR3 length is 15 residues. Germline CDR1 is SGHNT and CDR2 is YYREEE (reference sequence). V lost 0 bases to trimming and J lost 4 bases; unmatched junction nucleotides: 2. As DNA, the CDR3 is TGTGCCAGCAGCTTGGACCTAGCGGGGTACAATGAGCAGTTCTTC. Its protein is CASSLDLAGYNEQFF.

The genes are TRBV6-6 and TRBJ2-7; 7 nucleotides line up with TRBD1. This CDR3 has 15 amino acids. The J segment lost 4 bases and the V segment lost 0 bases, leaving 6 bases of the junction unmatched. The germline V gene has CDR1 MNHNY and CDR2 SVGAGI (reference sequence). The CDR3 region has the DNA TGTGCCAGCAGTTACTCGACAGGGTCCCAATACGAGCAGTACTTC. This sequence encodes CASSYSTGSQYEQYF.

The J gene is TRBJ1-1, the V gene TRBV7-2; 7 bases are shared with TRBD1. The CDR3 extends over 11 amino acids. Trimming at V came to 4 bases and at J to 10 bases, leaving 3 bases not matched to a gene. Germline values: CDR1 SGHTA, CDR2 FQGNSA. DNA for the CDR3: TGTGCCAGCAGCTACGGACAGGTAGCTTTCTTT. Its translation: CASSYGQVAFF.